These 11 T cell receptor beta chains were sequenced from one sample in a study of shared clonotypes between healthy human individuals. Sequencing was performed with immunoSEQ multiplex PCR; in TCRdb, only in-frame clones are kept and a portion is missing. The table lists a few million clones, 90% to 95% of them singletons. Sequencing was performed on naive CD4+ T cells from PBMCs. The subset: CD45RA+ positively selected. These receptors came from a man between 18 and 35 years old in good health. Some clones in this sample may be carry-over from other donors' samples.

The chain recombines TRBV12-5 with TRBJ2-1, with TRBD2 matching over 14 bases. Per the germline V gene, CDR1 is LGHNT and CDR2 is FRNRAP. The CDR3 is 16 amino acids. J gave up 6 bases and V 5 bases, and 6 bases lay outside the gene matches. The CDR3 spells CASGAGTSGSFNEQFF. The CDR3 DNA sequence: TGTGCTAGTGGTGCCGGGACTAGCGGGAGTTTCAATGAGCAGTTCTTC.

As to this clone: Other DNA sequences in this specimen translate into the identical CDR3. This sequence joins TRBV9 and TRBJ1-1, with D possibly matching TRBD1 (5 bases). CDR3 length equals 14 residues. V was pared by 3 bases and J by 2 bases, with 11 bases between. CDR1 is SGDLS, CDR2 YYNGEE, per germline. This CDR3 reads CASSAGTANTEAFF. CDR3 DNA: TGTGCCAGCAGCGCCGGGACGGCAAACACTGAAGCTTTCTTT.

The chain joins TRBV30 to TRBJ1-1; the D gene is possibly TRBD1 (6 bases). V shed 2 bases and J shed 11 bases, with 18 bases lying between them. The CDR3 totals 13 residues. The V gene's germline CDR1 is GTSNPN and CDR2 SVGIG (reference sequence). The CDR3 DNA follows: TGTGCCTGGAGTCGCCAGGGGATTGAGCGGGCTTTCTTT. This sequence encodes CAWSRQGIERAFF. Drawing the rest from reference TRBV30 and TRBJ1-1, the complete variable domain is SQTIHQWPATLVQPVGSPLSLECTVEGTSNPNLYWYRQAAGRGLQLLFYSVGIGQISSEVPQNLSASRPQDRQFILSSKKLLLSDSGFYLCAWSRQGIERAFFGQGTRLTVV.

The CDR3 spells CASRSPAEPSYEQYF. The DNA for the CDR3 is TGTGCCAGCAGAAGCCCGGCTGAACCTTCCTACGAGCAGTACTTC. The V and J genes are TRBV6-1 and TRBJ2-7; D uncertain. This CDR3 is 15 amino acids long. The ends were cut back, 6 bases at V and 1 base at J, with 16 bases in the middle. CDR1 and CDR2 from the germline V gene are MNHNS and SASEGT.

The V and J genes are TRBV5-5 and TRBJ2-6; tentative D call: TRBD1 (6 bases). The germline gives CDR1 SGHKS, CDR2 YYEKEE (reference sequence). The CDR3 is 16 amino acids. Trimming left V 0 bases short and J 3 bases short, with 10 bases between. CDR3 bases: TGTGCCAGCAGCTTGGCCACAGGGTATGGGGCCAACGTCCTGACTTTC. Amino acids: CASSLATGYGANVLTF.

Comments on this clone: A junction end diverges from the germline sequence, so it may reflect a read error. The gene calls are TRBV5-1 and TRBJ2-3; D might be TRBD1 or TRBD2, each matching 5 bases. The CDR3 runs to 16 residues. Germline CDR1 SGHRS, CDR2 YFSETQ. CDR3: CASSEGGLGNTGTQYF. In DNA form, the CDR3 reads TGCGCCAGCAGCGAGGGTGGGCTAGGGAATACAGGTACGCAGTATTTT.

The CDR3, as DNA: TGTGCCAGCTCACCAGTTTCAGGAGGGGACTATGGCTACACCTTC. Encoded protein: CASSPVSGGDYGYTF. The rearrangement joins TRBV18 to TRBJ1-2; a possible D gene is TRBD1 (5 bases). The V gene's germline CDR1 is KGHSH and CDR2 LQKENI. The CDR3 is made up of 15 amino acids. The V and J ends lost 2 bases and 3 bases respectively, with 13 bases between them.

CDR3 protein: CASSEANRVPPQHF. CDR3 DNA: TGTGCCAGCAGTGAAGCAAACAGGGTACCGCCCCAGCATTTT. V usage is TRBV6-1 and J usage is TRBJ1-5; D may be TRBD1 (6 bases). Germline assignment: CDR1 MNHNS and CDR2 SASEGT. The CDR3 extends over 14 amino acids. The germline V and J ends were trimmed by 0 bases and 9 bases, with 12 bases remaining between them.

The chain carries TRBV6-6 and TRBJ2-7; the match to TRBD2 covers 7 bases. There are 12 residues in the CDR3. Looked up from germline, CDR1 is MNHNY and CDR2 is SVGAGI (reference sequence). J was trimmed by 9 bases and V by 5 bases; bases with no gene match: 7. DNA for the CDR3: TGTGCCAGCAGTCCGGAGCGGGAATGGCAGTACTTC. This codes for CASSPEREWQYF.

The V gene is TRBV5-1, the J gene TRBJ2-7, with 7 bases that match TRBD1. CDR3 size: 14 residues. Trimming cost V 4 bases and J 1 base; bases outside gene matches: 5. In germline, CDR1 is SGHRS, CDR2 YFSETQ. The CDR3, as DNA: TGCGCCAGCAGCAAACGACAGGGTTCCTACGAGCAGTACTTC. This translates into CASSKRQGSYEQYF.

The V call is TRBV4-2, the J call TRBJ2-2; 15 nucleotides align to TRBD2. The CDR3 sequence is 18 residues long. Germline V lookup: CDR1 LGHNA, CDR2 YNFKEQ. V shed 2 bases and J 8 bases; nucleotides not matched to a gene: 9. Here the CDR3 reads CASSQSGLAGGRGGELFF. Written as DNA, the CDR3 is TGTGCCAGCAGCCAATCGGGACTAGCGGGAGGCAGGGGAGGGGAGCTGTTTTTT.